This TCR beta chain originates from a study of blood T cell repertoires in COVID-19 (dated by TCRdb to about 2020). For the study in its entirety: Samples covering the acute and convalescent phases of COVID-19 were provided by collaborators in the United States, Italy and Spain. The repertoires were released in a freely available public database intended as a resource for research on the immune response to SARS-CoV-2. Deeply sampled blood TCRbeta repertoires from subjects exposed to, actively infected with, or recovered from COVID-19 were included in the dataset. The prospective study material was composed of cDNA or gDNA derived from T cells, B-cell-depleted T cells, or PBMCs. Where HLA class I and class II types were available, the types were taken from metadata supplied by the sample provider, not from assay-based typing. The samples were drawn from the first 160 participants of the ongoing ImmuneRACE study and from 950 to 1,500 subjects provided by 6 global collaborators. The sample metadata nearly always contained a de-identified subject ID, COVID-19 status, age in years and sex.

General findings and caveats noted by the study authors: How much clinical and demographic metadata was included differed by source and by participant, and the metadata was provided uncurated.

V loses 5 bases of germline sequence and J loses 8 bases, and the interval between the two ends is 12 bases. The CDR3 runs 12 amino acids, cysteine and phenylalanine included. The entry retains the CDR3 DNA only, 36 bases that are in frame from base 1. A remark on this clone: Its antigen remains unidentified. The record has no base qualities; no much larger clone is one base away. Other DNA sequences in this specimen translate into the identical CDR3.

In the prospective study, participants were roughly 18 to 100 years old, resided in about two dozen geographic areas of the United States, and were enrolled through a virtual design. In the prospective study, cohorts were assigned on the basis of participant-reported clinical history obtained from a screening survey and a study questionnaire. Exposed participants had been in contact with someone with a PCR-confirmed or clinician-diagnosed COVID-19 case within 2 weeks of study entry. Each participant in the prospective study had whole blood, serum and a nasopharyngeal or oropharyngeal swab collected by mobile phlebotomists. Additional blood draws and questionnaires over an approximately 2-month period could optionally be provided by prospective study participants. Blood samples from the prospective study were shipped frozen or at room temperature prior to DNA extraction. TCRbeta CDR3 regions were amplified from genomic DNA by means of the immunoSEQ Assay, a bias-controlled multiplex PCR. The original methods were these. Within the assay, amplification of reference gene primers was used to estimate how many nucleated cells each sample contained. To quantify the absolute abundance of each unique TCRbeta CDR3 rearrangement, sequence reads were collapsed and filtered. For each sample, productive Simpson clonality was calculated by taking the square root of Simpson's diversity index across productive rearrangements. The source is immuneACCESS, and TCRdb retained only in-frame sequences with V and J called. Part of the clones is not carried over; for the studies checked, unresolved V genes explain less than half of this, and the remainder is unexplained. V, J and clone size are taken as reported in that table, and D and trimming were inferred from the DNA itself. The sample has a few hundred thousand clones on record, approximately 84% of them singletons. The top ten hold about 6.9% of the sample.

Recombination joined TRBV12-3 or TRBV12-4 with TRBJ1-2, with the D gene not confidently named. Sequencing was done on a sample of PBMCs or T cells enriched from blood (not recorded which). This receptor was obtained from a woman aged 50 to 65 who had been exposed to COVID-19. The bases are TGTGCCAGCAGTCGGACTCTGGGAGGCTACACCTTC. It specifies CASSRTLGGYTF.